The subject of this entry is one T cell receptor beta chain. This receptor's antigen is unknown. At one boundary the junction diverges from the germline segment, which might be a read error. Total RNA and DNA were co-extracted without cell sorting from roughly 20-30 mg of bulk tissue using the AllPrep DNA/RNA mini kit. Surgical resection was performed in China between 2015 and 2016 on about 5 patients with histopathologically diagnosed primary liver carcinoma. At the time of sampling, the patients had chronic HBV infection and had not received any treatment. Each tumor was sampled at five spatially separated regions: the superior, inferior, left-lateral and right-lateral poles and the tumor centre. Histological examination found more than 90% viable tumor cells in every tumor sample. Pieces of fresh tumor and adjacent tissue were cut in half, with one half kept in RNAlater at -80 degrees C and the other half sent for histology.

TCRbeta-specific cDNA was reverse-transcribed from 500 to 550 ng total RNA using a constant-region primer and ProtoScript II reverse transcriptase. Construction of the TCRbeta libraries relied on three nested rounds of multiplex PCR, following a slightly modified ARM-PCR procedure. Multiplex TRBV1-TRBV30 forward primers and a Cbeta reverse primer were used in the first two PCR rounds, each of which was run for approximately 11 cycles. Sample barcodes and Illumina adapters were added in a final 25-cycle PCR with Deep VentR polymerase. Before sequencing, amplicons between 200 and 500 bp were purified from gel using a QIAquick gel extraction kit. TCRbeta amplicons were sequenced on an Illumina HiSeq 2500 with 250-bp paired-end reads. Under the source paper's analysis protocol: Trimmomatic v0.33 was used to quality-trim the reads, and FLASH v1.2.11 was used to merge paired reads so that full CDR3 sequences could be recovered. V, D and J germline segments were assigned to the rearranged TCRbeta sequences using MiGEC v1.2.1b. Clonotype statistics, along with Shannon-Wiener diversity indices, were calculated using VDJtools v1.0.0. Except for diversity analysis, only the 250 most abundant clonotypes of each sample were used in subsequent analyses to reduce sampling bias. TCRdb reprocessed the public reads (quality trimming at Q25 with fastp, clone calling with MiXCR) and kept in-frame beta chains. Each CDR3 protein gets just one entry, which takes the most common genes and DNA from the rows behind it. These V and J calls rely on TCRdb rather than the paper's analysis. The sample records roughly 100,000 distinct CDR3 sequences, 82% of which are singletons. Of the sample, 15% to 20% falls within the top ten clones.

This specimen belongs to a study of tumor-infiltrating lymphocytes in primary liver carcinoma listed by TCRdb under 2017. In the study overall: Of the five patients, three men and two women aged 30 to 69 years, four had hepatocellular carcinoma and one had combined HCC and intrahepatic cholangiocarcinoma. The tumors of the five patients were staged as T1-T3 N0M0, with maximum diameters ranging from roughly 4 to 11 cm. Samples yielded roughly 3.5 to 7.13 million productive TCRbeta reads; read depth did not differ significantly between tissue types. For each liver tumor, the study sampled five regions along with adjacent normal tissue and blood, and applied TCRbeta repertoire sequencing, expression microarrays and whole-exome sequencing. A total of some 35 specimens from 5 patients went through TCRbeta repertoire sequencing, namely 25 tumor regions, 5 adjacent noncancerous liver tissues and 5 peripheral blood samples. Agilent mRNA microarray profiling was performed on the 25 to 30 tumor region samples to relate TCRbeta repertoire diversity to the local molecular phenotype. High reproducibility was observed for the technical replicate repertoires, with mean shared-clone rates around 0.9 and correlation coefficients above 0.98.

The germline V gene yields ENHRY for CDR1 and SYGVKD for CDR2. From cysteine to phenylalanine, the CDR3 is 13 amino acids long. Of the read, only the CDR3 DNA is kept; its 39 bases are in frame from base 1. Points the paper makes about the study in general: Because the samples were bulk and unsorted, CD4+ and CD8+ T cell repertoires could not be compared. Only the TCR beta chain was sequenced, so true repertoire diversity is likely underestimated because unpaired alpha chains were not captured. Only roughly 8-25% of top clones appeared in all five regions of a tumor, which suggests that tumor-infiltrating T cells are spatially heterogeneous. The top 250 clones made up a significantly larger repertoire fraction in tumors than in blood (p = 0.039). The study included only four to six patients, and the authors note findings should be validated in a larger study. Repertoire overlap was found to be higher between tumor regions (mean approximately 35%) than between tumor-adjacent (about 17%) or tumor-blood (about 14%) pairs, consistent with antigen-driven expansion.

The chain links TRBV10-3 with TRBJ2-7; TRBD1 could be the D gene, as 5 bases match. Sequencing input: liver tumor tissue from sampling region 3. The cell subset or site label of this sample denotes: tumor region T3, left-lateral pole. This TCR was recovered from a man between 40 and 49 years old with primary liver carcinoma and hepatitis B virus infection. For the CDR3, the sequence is CASKTGSPYEQYF. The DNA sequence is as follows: TGTGCCTCCAAAACAGGTTCCCCCTACGAGCAATACTTC.